A single T cell receptor beta chain is shown here with its context. The sample belongs to a study of blood T cell repertoires in COVID-19. The CDR3 is 16 amino acids. J was trimmed by 6 bases and V by 5 bases; bases with no gene match: 10. Germline-derived CDR1 and CDR2 are SGHVS and FQNEAQ. In the authors' methods: Estimated nucleated cell counts came from reference gene primer amplification. The data were produced by immunoSEQ multiplex PCR, yet TCRdb's version contains in-frame clones alone and is incomplete. Clone size and V and J calls were adopted from that table, with D and trimming inferred from the DNA. Of some 87,000 clones in the sample, roughly 80% are singletons; the top ten hold nearly 25%.

The chain is built from TRBV7-8 and TRBJ2-7, with 13 bases lining up with TRBD2. Input material: peripheral blood. The sequence was obtained from a human donor in a cohort sampled during active COVID-19. CDR3 region: CASSPTSGRLGGEQYF. The CDR3 DNA reads TGTGCCAGCAGCCCGACTAGCGGGAGGTTGGGCGGCGAGCAGTACTTC. The entire variable domain, with the rest obtained from reference TRBV7-8 and TRBJ2-7, is as follows: GAGVSQSPRYKVAKRGQDVALRCDPISGHVSLFWYQQALGQGPEFLTYFQNEAQLDKSGLPSDRFFAERPEGSVSTLKIQRTQQEDSAVYLCASSPTSGRLGGEQYFGPGTRLTVT.